Below are 12 T cell receptor beta chains sequenced from a single sample in a study of neurological immune-mediated disorders. TCRdb analysed the 5' RACE reads with MiXCR anew, one entry per CDR3 protein. The table includes under 80,000 distinct CDR3 sequences, 12% to 15% detected once. Sequencing used PBMCs. These receptors originate from a woman in her 50s in good health.

This clonotype was recorded many times. V usage is TRBV5-1 and J usage is TRBJ1-2; D is perhaps TRBD1 (5 bases). Germline-derived CDR1 and CDR2 are SGHRS and YFSETQ. V was pared by 4 bases and J by 8 bases, with 12 bases between. This CDR3 is 12 amino acids long. Here the CDR3 reads CASSGGWTGYTF. DNA of the CDR3: TGCGCCAGCAGCGGGGGGTGGACCGGCTACACCTTC. The full variable domain, in which reference TRBV5-1 and TRBJ1-2 provide the parts outside the CDR3, is KAGVTQTPRYLIKTRGQQVTLSCSPISGHRSVSWYQQTPGQGLQFLFEYFSETQRNKGNFPGRFSGRQFSNSRSEMNVSTLELGDSALYLCASSGGWTGYTFGSGTRLTVV.

For this clonotype: This may be a read error, as it is one base from a much larger clone. V usage is TRBV20-1 and J usage is TRBJ2-1; D perhaps matches TRBD2 (5 bases). There are 13 residues in the CDR3. Germline V gene data show CDR1 as DFQATT and CDR2 as SNEGSKA (reference sequence). V lost 2 bases, J lost 6 bases, and 11 bases lay in between. CDR3 in amino acids: CSARSWSGNEQFF. The CDR3 DNA sequence: TGCAGTGCTAGAAGCTGGAGCGGCAATGAGCAGTTCTTC.

This clonotype was detected ten times or more. The chain carries TRBV7-2 and TRBJ2-3, with 8 nucleotides matching TRBD1. Germline V lookup: CDR1 SGHTA, CDR2 FQGNSA. The CDR3 spans 15 residues. The V gene end was trimmed by 3 bases and the J gene end by 3 bases; junction bases not matched to a gene: 5. DNA for the CDR3: TGTGCCAGCAGCTTTACAGGGGGTGAGACAGATACGCAGTATTTT. This codes for CASSFTGGETDTQYF.

This clonotype was seen many times. This chain connects TRBV4-1 to TRBJ2-7; TRBD1 aligns across 9 bases. The J segment lost 3 bases and the V segment lost 1 base, leaving 4 bases of the junction unmatched. This CDR3 region has 15 residues. Germline lookup yields CDR1 MGHRA and CDR2 YSYEKL. The CDR3 protein is CASSQGADRGYEQYF. The CDR3 DNA sequence: TGCGCCAGCAGCCAAGGAGCGGACAGGGGCTACGAGCAGTACTTC.

This chain joins TRBV20-1 and TRBJ2-5; 10 nucleotides agree with TRBD2. The ends lost 0 bases at V and 4 bases at J; junction bases unmatched: 5. Germline V gives CDR1 DFQATT, CDR2 SNEGSKA (reference sequence). The CDR3 is 15 amino acids. CDR3 in amino acids: CSARDQRGGGETQYF. The DNA of the CDR3 is TGCAGTGCTAGAGATCAGCGGGGGGGGGGAGAGACCCAGTACTTC.

This clonotype was recorded many times. The chain links TRBV5-6 to TRBJ2-5; maybe TRBD2 (6 bases). The ends were cut back, 4 bases at V and 0 bases at J, with 16 bases in the middle. The CDR3 extends over 16 amino acids. The germline gives CDR1 SGHDT, CDR2 YYEEEE. The CDR3 sequence is CASSPTLGGYQETQYF. In DNA form, the CDR3 reads TGTGCCAGCAGCCCGACCCTTGGGGGGTACCAAGAGACCCAGTACTTC.

This clonotype showed up many times. This chain uses TRBV25-1 with TRBJ2-7; D is perhaps TRBD1 (6 bases). V was shortened by 6 bases and J by 3 bases, with 12 bases between the two germline ends. The CDR3 has 13 residues. Per germline, CDR1 MGHDK and CDR2 SYGVNS. CDR3 nucleotides: TGTGCCAGCAGGGACAGTGTTCTCTACGAGCAGTACTTC. It specifies CASRDSVLYEQYF.

This clonotype was counted many times. V gene TRBV7-2 combines with J gene TRBJ2-1; possible D gene TRBD2, 7 bases. The germline gives CDR1 SGHTA, CDR2 FQGNSA. With 4 bases removed from V and 14 bases from J, the gap between germline ends came to 24 bases. The CDR3 consists of 15 residues. CDR3 amino acids: CASSSYDPGGPSEFF. In DNA, the CDR3 is TGTGCCAGCAGCTCTTACGACCCCGGGGGGCCTAGTGAGTTCTTC.

This clonotype was recorded at least ten times. The V and J genes are TRBV15 and TRBJ1-5; 7 positions agree with TRBD1. V shed 0 bases, J shed 5 bases, and the junction held 10 bases outside the gene matches. The CDR3 loop spans 17 amino acids. CDR1 is LNHNV, CDR2 YYDKDF, per germline (reference sequence). In DNA, the CDR3 is TGTGCCACCAGCAGAGACGGAGGGGGCCGGAGCTATCAGCCCCAGCATTTT. Its translation: CATSRDGGGRSYQPQHF.

This clonotype was found many times. The chain joins TRBV5-1 to TRBJ2-1; 10 bases fit TRBD2. V trimming: 0 bases; J trimming: 9 bases; junction bases outside the gene matches: 6. There are 15 residues in the CDR3. Germline V CDR1 and CDR2: SGHRS, YFSETQ. The CDR3 loop is CASSLVASGSPEQFF. CDR3 coding DNA: TGCGCCAGCAGCTTGGTTGCTAGCGGGAGTCCTGAGCAGTTCTTC.

This clonotype was seen ten or more times. The chain combines TRBV5-1 with TRBJ1-2, with TRBD1 identical over 9 bases. Germline CDR1 and CDR2: SGHRS and YFSETQ. This CDR3 is 15 amino acids long. After removal of 2 bases from V and 7 bases from J, the junction contained 9 bases not matched to a gene. Here the CDR3 DNA reads TGCGCCAGCAGCTTACTTACAGGGGGCGTGGGTGGCTACACCTTC. Encoded protein: CASSLLTGGVGGYTF.

Concerning this clonotype itself: One junction end does not reproduce the germline sequence, and a read error may be involved. The chain has TRBV29-1 and TRBJ2-3; weak D call: TRBD1 (5 bases). CDR1 and CDR2 (germline): SQVTM, ANQGSEA. CDR3 size: 16 residues. The CDR3 loop reads CSVGMTAFTRTYTQYF. In DNA form, the CDR3 reads TGCAGCGTGGGGATGACAGCCTTTACTCGCACATATACGCAGTATTTT.